These T cell receptor beta chains were read from a single sample in a study of response to subunit inactivated influenza vaccine. One entry per CDR3 protein results from TCRdb running MiXCR on the RT-PCR reads. The table records fewer than 700,000 distinct CDR3 sequences, 13% of them present only once. Sequencing was performed on PBMCs from blood, taken roughly 45 days after vaccination. These receptors were taken from a man aged 45-65 years who received an inactivated influenza vaccine. CDR3s include the opening cysteine and the closing phenylalanine or tryptophan. The D gene is left open where the match is weak. The listing skips clone size in some rows; elsewhere it reads once, few, many or a size class.

j_call d_call v_call clone_size cdr3_nt cdr3_aa
TRBJ2-3 . TRBV20-1 many TGCAGTGCTAGAGATGGGAGCGGCCCCACAGATACGCAGTATTTT CSARDGSGPTDTQYF
TRBJ2-1 TRBD1 TRBV28 many TGTGCCAGCAGTTTATTCTCCTGGACAGGGCGCGACAATGAGCAGTTCTTC CASSLFSWTGRDNEQFF
TRBJ2-7 . TRBV12-3/TRBV12-4 many TGTGCCAGCAGTTTAAGGATGGCCTACGAGCAGTACTTC CASSLRMAYEQYF
TRBJ2-4 . TRBV4-1 . TGCGCCAGCAGCCAAGATGCGGATAAAAACATTCAGTACTTC CASSQDADKNIQYF
TRBJ2-7 . TRBV3-1 . TGTGCCAGCAGCCAAGGTTTCGGCGTTTCCTACGAGCAGTACTTC CASSQGFGVSYEQYF
TRBJ1-2 . TRBV20-1 few TGCAGTGCTAAAGGAGAACTCTATGGCTACACCTTC CSAKGELYGYTF
TRBJ2-1 . TRBV4-2 . TGTGCCAGCAGCCAAGATCGGGGAAACTCCTACAATGAGCAGTTCTTC CASSQDRGNSYNEQFF
TRBJ1-4 . TRBV27 . TGTGCCAGCAGTTTATCTTCCACAGGGAAGGCTAATGAAAAACTGTTTTTT CASSLSSTGKANEKLFF
TRBJ2-3 . TRBV7-9 . TGTGCCAGCAGCTTCTGGGCGGGACCGGCAAACACAGATACGCAGTATTTT CASSFWAGPANTDTQYF
TRBJ2-4 . TRBV7-2 many TGTGCCAGCAGCTTAGGTTCCAAAAACATTCAGTACTTC CASSLGSKNIQYF
TRBJ2-3 . TRBV12-3/TRBV12-4 few TGTGCCAGCAGTTCCCCCGAGCCCATTGGGACAGATACGCAGTATTTT CASSSPEPIGTDTQYF
TRBJ1-2 TRBD1 TRBV4-1 . TGCGCCAGCAGCCCCCTCGGGACAGGGAGAAGAGGCTACACCTTC CASSPLGTGRRGYTF
TRBJ1-5 . TRBV20-1 few TGCAGTGCTAGCAGGCGGAATCAGCCCCAGCATTTT CSASRRNQPQHF
TRBJ1-5 . TRBV4-1 many TGCGCCAGCAGCCAAGCCTTTAGTACCCAGCCCCAGCATTTT CASSQAFSTQPQHF
TRBJ1-5 . TRBV6-5 . TGTGCCAGCAGTTCAGAGGTTCGAGGGCAGCCCCAGCATTTT CASSSEVRGQPQHF
TRBJ2-1 TRBD2 TRBV11-1 . TGTGCCAGCAGCCCGGGACTAGCGGTTGAGCAGTTCTTC CASSPGLAVEQFF
TRBJ1-1 TRBD1 TRBV3-1 . TGTGCCAGCAGCCAGGGACAGGTCATGAACACTGAAGCTTTCTTT CASSQGQVMNTEAFF
TRBJ1-1 TRBD1 TRBV20-1 many TGCAGTGCCGACAGGGCGATTTCGAGGGGTGAAGCTTTCTTT CSADRAISRGEAFF
TRBJ2-5 TRBD1 TRBV4-3 few TGCGCCAGCAGCCAAGGGAGTGTCCAGGGGGCTAGGGAGACCCAGTACTTC CASSQGSVQGARETQYF
TRBJ2-1 TRBD2 TRBV9 few TGTGCCAGCAGCTCCCCGGGACTACAAGACAATGAGCAGTTCTTC CASSSPGLQDNEQFF
TRBJ2-1 TRBD2 TRBV7-2 . TGTGCCAGCAGCTTAGTCGGGACTAGCGGGGGATACAATGAGCAGTTCTTC CASSLVGTSGGYNEQFF
TRBJ2-7 TRBD2 TRBV29-1 many TGCAGCGTTGACTCAGATACCGGGACTACCTACGAGCAGTACTTC CSVDSDTGTTYEQYF
TRBJ1-6 TRBD1 TRBV12-3/TRBV12-4 few TGTGCCAGCAGTTCAGGACAGGGATACTCACCCCTCCACTTT CASSSGQGYSPLHF
TRBJ2-7 TRBD1 TRBV9 . TGTGCCAGCAGCCCGGGATCCGGGACAGGGGCCTACGAGCAGTACTTC CASSPGSGTGAYEQYF
TRBJ2-5 . TRBV12-3/TRBV12-4 many TGTGCCAGCAGCCGGGCTCGAGAGACCCAGTACTTC CASSRARETQYF
TRBJ2-2 TRBD1 TRBV6-1 once TGTGCCAGCAGTATGACAGGGGTGTACACCGGGGAGCTGTTTTTT CASSMTGVYTGELFF
TRBJ2-5 . TRBV20-1 few TGCAGTGCTAAACCAGCGGGTACAAGGGAAAAAGAGACCCAGTACTTC CSAKPAGTREKETQYF
TRBJ2-4 . TRBV12-3/TRBV12-4 . TGTGCCAGCATCCTTAACCTGGACGGACTGATGTCGGCCAAAAACATTCAGTACTTC CASILNLDGLMSAKNIQYF
TRBJ2-1 TRBD1 TRBV4-2 many TGTGCCAGCAGCCACCCGGACAGGGACAATGAGCAGTTCTTC CASSHPDRDNEQFF
TRBJ2-7 TRBD2 TRBV6-2/TRBV6-3 . TGTGCCAGCATCAGCGACCGTGGACTAGCGGGACCCTACGAGCAGTACTTC CASISDRGLAGPYEQYF
TRBJ2-5 . TRBV10-3 many TGTGCCATCAGTGATCTGAAGGGCGCGACGCCACAAGAGACCCAGTACTTC CAISDLKGATPQETQYF
TRBJ2-5 . TRBV20-1 few TGCAGTGCTAGAGATACAAGCGGCCGGGGGGAGACCCAGTACTTC CSARDTSGRGETQYF
TRBJ2-7 TRBD1 TRBV12-3/TRBV12-4 few TGTGCCAGCAGCCTAAGGACAGGGGGGTTCTACGAGCAGTACTTC CASSLRTGGFYEQYF
TRBJ1-2 . TRBV20-1 . TGCAGCGTCCCCTATGGCTACACCTTC CSVPYGYTF
TRBJ1-2 . TRBV9 few TGTGCCAGCAGCGTAGCTCCCCGTGGGGGGACCTCCGGCTACACCTTC CASSVAPRGGTSGYTF
TRBJ1-5 TRBD1 TRBV12-3/TRBV12-4 few TGTGCCAGCAGTTTAACAGGGGGCGAAGGTCAGCCCCAGCATTTT CASSLTGGEGQPQHF
TRBJ2-2 TRBD2 TRBV6-2/TRBV6-3 few TGTGCCAGCAGTTACTCCTCTAGCGGGAGTGACACCGGGGAGCTGTTTTTT CASSYSSSGSDTGELFF